Presented here are 30 T cell receptor beta chains from one specimen sequenced in a study of blood T cell repertoires in COVID-19 (dated by TCRdb to about 2020). To prepare the library, the immunoSEQ multiplex PCR assay was applied. As stored in TCRdb, this immuneACCESS dataset retains in-frame rearrangements with V and J assigned. A fraction of the clones does not appear; measured against another copy, unresolved V genes explain less than half of the discrepancy, and the remainder lacks a known reason. The sample table contains 60,000 to 70,000 clones; only one count was recorded for roughly 85% of them. Roughly 39% of the sample is taken by the ten largest. Source material: peripheral blood. The receptors stem from a human donor in a cohort sampled during active COVID-19.

V gene TRBV14 combines with J gene TRBJ2-7; possibly TRBD2 for D (5 bases). Germline V gene sequence: CDR1 SGHDN, CDR2 FVKESK. This CDR3 has 16 amino acids. Trimming shortened V by 4 bases and J by 4 bases, and 20 bases separated the two germline ends. The DNA for the CDR3 is TGTGCCAGCAGCCCCTTATTCGGGCGGGCCTTTTACGAGCAGTACTTC. This sequence encodes CASSPLFGRAFYEQYF.

In its sample, this clone was seen once. The rearrangement uses TRBV11-2 and TRBJ1-6; 9 bases are a match to TRBD1. The V gene's germline CDR1 is SGHAT and CDR2 FQNNGV. V gave up 0 bases and J gave up 8 bases; unmatched junction bases: 5. This CDR3 spans 16 amino acids. CDR3 residues: CASSLDLGQGYSPLHF. The CDR3 DNA reads TGTGCCAGCAGCTTAGATCTTGGACAGGGGTATTCACCCCTCCACTTT.

The count of this clone is one. The gene calls are TRBV24-1 and TRBJ2-3; weak D call: TRBD2 (6 bases). This CDR3 spans 13 amino acids. Germline V gene lookup returns CDR1 KGHDR and CDR2 SFDVKD. Trimming stripped 8 bases from V and 0 bases from J, with 8 bases between. The CDR3: CATNSGSTDTQYF. The CDR3 DNA follows: TGTGCCACCAATAGCGGTAGCACAGATACGCAGTATTTT.

For the CDR3, the DNA is TGTGCCAGCAGCTTGGCGGGGGGGGAATCTAATGAAAAACTGTTTTTT. Protein: CASSLAGGESNEKLFF. The chain employs TRBV5-5 and TRBJ1-4, with a weak D call TRBD1 (5 bases). Germline assignment: CDR1 SGHKS and CDR2 YYEKEE (reference sequence). Trimming shortened V by 0 bases and J by 3 bases, and 12 bases separated the two germline ends. The CDR3 is made up of 16 amino acids. Using reference TRBV5-5 and TRBJ1-4 for the parts outside the CDR3, the full variable domain is DAGVTQSPTHLIKTRGQQVTLRCSPISGHKSVSWYQQVLGQGPQFIFQYYEKEERGRGNFPDRFSARQFPNYSSELNVNALLLGDSALYLCASSLAGGESNEKLFFGSGTQLSVL.

The chain joins TRBV5-4 to TRBJ1-1; D gene uncertain. The V gene's germline CDR1 is SGHNT and CDR2 YYREEE (reference sequence). The CDR3 sequence is 13 residues long. The V gene lost 2 bases and the J gene lost 7 bases, with 12 bases spanning the gap. The chain's CDR3 is CASSFPGPREAFF. For the CDR3, the DNA is TGTGCCAGCAGCTTCCCTGGCCCTCGTGAAGCTTTCTTT.

The sample holds a few counts of this clone. The chain joins TRBV10-1 to TRBJ2-2, with 10 bases lining up with TRBD1. This CDR3 comprises 15 residues. The ends lost 5 bases at V and 3 bases at J; junction bases unmatched: 3. Germline values: CDR1 WNHNN, CDR2 SYGVQD (reference sequence). The CDR3 protein is CASSSGTGDTGELFF. DNA of the CDR3: TGCGCCAGCAGTTCCGGGACAGGGGACACCGGGGAGCTGTTTTTT.

The V gene is TRBV20-1, the J gene TRBJ2-7; D may be TRBD2 (5 bases). Germline CDR1 reads DFQATT; CDR2 reads SNEGSKA (reference sequence). The CDR3 length is 11 residues. The V end was cut by 3 bases, the J end by 6 bases, with 9 bases between. The CDR3 loop is CSARDFTEQYF. CDR3 nucleotides: TGCAGTGCTAGGGACTTCACCGAGCAGTACTTC.

This clone was seen a handful of times. The chain uses TRBV9 and TRBJ1-4; D perhaps matches TRBD1 (6 bases). V was clipped by 0 bases and J by 0 bases, with 15 bases between them. This CDR3 comprises 18 residues. The V gene's germline CDR1 is SGDLS and CDR2 YYNGEE. The CDR3 DNA reads as TGTGCCAGCAGCGTAGGTGTAGGGGGTCTAGCAACTAATGAAAAACTGTTTTTT. Translated, it gives CASSVGVGGLATNEKLFF.

The genes are TRBV7-2 and TRBJ2-2; D not resolved. V dropped 2 bases and J dropped 3 bases, with 4 bases sitting between them. There are 13 residues in the CDR3. Germline CDR1 SGHTA, CDR2 FQGNSA. CDR3 residues: CASSLSYTGELFF. The CDR3, as DNA: TGTGCCAGCAGCTTATCGTACACCGGGGAGCTGTTTTTT.

The V gene is TRBV27, the J gene TRBJ2-3, with TRBD2 as a possible D gene (6 bases). V dropped 1 base and J dropped 0 bases, with 20 bases sitting between them. This CDR3 contains 19 residues. Germline CDR1 reads MNHEY; CDR2 reads SMNVEV (reference sequence). The CDR3, as DNA: TGTGCCAGCAGTTTATTCGCAGGTTGGGGGGATAGAAGCACAGATACGCAGTATTTT. Its translation is CASSLFAGWGDRSTDTQYF.

The genes are TRBV10-3 and TRBJ2-3, with a weak D call TRBD2 (7 bases). Germline V gene sequence: CDR1 ENHRY, CDR2 SYGVKD. V gave up 10 bases and J gave up 1 base, with 21 bases separating them. This CDR3 region has 16 residues. CDR3 amino acids: CATDRGGRGGTDTQYF. CDR3 nucleotides: TGTGCCACTGATAGGGGGGGTAGGGGAGGCACAGATACGCAGTATTTT.

The rearrangement uses TRBV5-1 and TRBJ2-3; 9 bases map to TRBD2. Germline V gives CDR1 SGHRS, CDR2 YFSETQ. V trimming: 4 bases; J trimming: 5 bases; junction bases outside the gene matches: 5. This CDR3 spans 14 amino acids. The CDR3 sequence: CASSLAGGLDTQYF. CDR3 coding DNA: TGCGCCAGCAGCCTGGCGGGGGGGCTAGATACGCAGTATTTT.

The CDR3 is CASSYRPTGLHRTPPDTQYF. The CDR3 nucleotides read TGTGCCAGCAGTTACCGACCGACAGGGCTTCACCGTACGCCTCCAGATACGCAGTATTTT. This chain joins TRBV6-2 or TRBV6-3 and TRBJ2-3, with TRBD1 identical over 7 bases. J was trimmed by 4 bases and V by 2 bases; bases with no gene match: 21. Germline CDR1 reads MNHEY; CDR2 reads SVGEGT. The CDR3 runs 20 residues.

The V and J genes are TRBV24-1 and TRBJ2-3; the D is unclear. The V gene's germline CDR1 is KGHDR and CDR2 SFDVKD. The V gene lost 1 base and the J gene lost 7 bases, with 14 bases spanning the gap. The CDR3 is 15 residues long. The CDR3 loop reads CATSDFPGFVNTQYF. For the CDR3, the DNA is TGTGCCACCAGTGATTTCCCAGGCTTCGTGAATACGCAGTATTTT.

The chain links TRBV28 to TRBJ1-1; D remains ambiguous. V lost 3 bases, J lost 4 bases, and 12 bases lay in between. The CDR3 contains 14 residues. Germline-derived CDR1 and CDR2 are MDHEN and SYDVKM. CDR3 bases: TGTGCCAGCAGTTTTCAACTGGTCGGCACTGAAGCTTTCTTT. Translation: CASSFQLVGTEAFF.

The chain couples TRBV12-3 or TRBV12-4 to TRBJ2-1; D perhaps matches TRBD1 (6 bases). Trimming removed 7 bases at V and 9 bases at J, with 16 bases between. The CDR3 consists of 13 residues. For the CDR3, the DNA is TGTGCCAGCACCCAGGGGCAGGGTTTTGAGCAGTTCTTC. It yields the protein CASTQGQGFEQFF.

This sequence joins TRBV5-8 and TRBJ1-2, with TRBD1 as a possible D gene (6 bases). CDR1 and CDR2 (germline): SGHTS, YDEGEE. The CDR3 totals 16 residues. The V and J ends lost 5 bases and 5 bases respectively, with 22 bases between them. CDR3 sequence: CASSPGWGPSSYGYTF. The DNA for the CDR3 is TGTGCCAGCAGTCCCGGCTGGGGGCCCTCGTCGTATGGCTACACCTTC.

As concerns this clone: Distinct nucleotide sequences in the sample also encode this CDR3. V and J are TRBV4-1 and TRBJ2-7; TRBD1 agrees at 9 bases. The V and J ends lost 3 bases and 3 bases, in that order; junction bases with no gene match: 6. The germline V gene has CDR1 MGHRA and CDR2 YSYEKL. The CDR3 contains 15 residues. CDR3 loop: CASSHPGQGIYEQYF. The CDR3 nucleotides read TGCGCCAGCAGCCACCCAGGACAGGGGATCTACGAGCAGTACTTC.

The count of this clone is one. The chain is built from TRBV4-3 and TRBJ2-3; 11 nucleotides agree with TRBD2. The trim removed 3 bases at V and 5 bases at J, leaving 4 bases unmatched. From germline, CDR1 is LGHNA and CDR2 YSLEER. The CDR3 is 15 residues long. The CDR3 here is CASSHSGTSGDTQYF. The DNA of the CDR3 is TGCGCCAGCAGCCACTCCGGGACTAGCGGAGATACGCAGTATTTT.

The genes are TRBV28 and TRBJ2-1; D perhaps matches TRBD1 (5 bases). This CDR3 spans 15 amino acids. The germline V and J ends were trimmed by 2 bases and 7 bases, with 15 bases remaining between them. In germline, CDR1 is MDHEN, CDR2 SYDVKM. This CDR3 reads CASSLPQGGRNEQFF. The CDR3, as DNA: TGTGCCAGCAGTTTACCTCAGGGTGGTCGGAATGAGCAGTTCTTC.

The CDR3 here is CASSPGLAGAPPFF. CDR3 nucleotides: TGTGCCAGCAGCCCGGGACTAGCGGGGGCTCCTCCGTTCTTC. V gene TRBV7-2 combines with J gene TRBJ2-1; the match to TRBD2 covers 14 bases. The ends lost 5 bases at V and 15 bases at J; junction bases unmatched: 9. The CDR3 contains 14 residues. The germline gives CDR1 SGHTA, CDR2 FQGNSA.

The chain is built from TRBV19 and TRBJ1-2, with D unclear. The V end was cut by 7 bases, the J end by 0 bases, with 15 bases between. The CDR3 length is 15 residues. The germline V gene has CDR1 LNHDA and CDR2 SQIVND (reference sequence). CDR3 nucleotide sequence: TGTGCCAGTACCTCTGAAGCGTGGGCTAACTATGGCTACACCTTC. This sequence encodes CASTSEAWANYGYTF.

This chain connects TRBV5-1 to TRBJ2-3, with unresolved D. From germline, CDR1 is SGHRS and CDR2 YFSETQ. V gave up 4 bases and J gave up 4 bases, with 7 bases separating them. This CDR3 is 12 amino acids long. The CDR3 sequence is CASSRSADTQYF. The CDR3 nucleotides read TGCGCCAGCAGCCGGAGCGCAGATACGCAGTATTTT. Full variable domain (remainder filled in from reference TRBV5-1 and TRBJ2-3): KAGVTQTPRYLIKTRGQQVTLSCSPISGHRSVSWYQQTPGQGLQFLFEYFSETQRNKGNFPGRFSGRQFSNSRSEMNVSTLELGDSALYLCASSRSADTQYFGPGTRLTVL.

CDR3 in amino acids: CASSEGWGLGETQYF. For the CDR3, the DNA is TGTGCCAGCAGTGAAGGTTGGGGCCTAGGGGAGACCCAGTACTTC. This sequence joins TRBV6-1 and TRBJ2-5; TRBD1 might be the D (5 bases). The germline CDR1 and CDR2 sequences are MNHNS and SASEGT. Trimming took off 1 base at V and 5 bases at J, with 14 bases between the two ends. The CDR3 totals 15 residues.

The chain carries TRBV2 and TRBJ2-5; TRBD1 is a possible D gene (6 bases). The CDR3 consists of 13 residues. Germline V lookup: CDR1 SNHLY, CDR2 FYNNEI. Trimming removed 8 bases from V and 5 bases from J, with 15 bases in between. CDR3 nucleotides: TGTGCCAGCGGATCAGGGGCTTGGGAGACCCAGTACTTC. Amino acids: CASGSGAWETQYF.

This chain joins TRBV5-1 and TRBJ1-4, with D unclear. This CDR3 spans 14 amino acids. V lost 4 bases to trimming and J lost 8 bases, with 15 bases between them. Germline V gene sequence: CDR1 SGHRS, CDR2 YFSETQ. The DNA of the CDR3 is TGCGCCAGCAGCCTAGTGGCTGGGAGGGAAAAACTGTTTTTT. It codes for CASSLVAGREKLFF. Full variable domain (outside the CDR3, taken from reference TRBV5-1 and TRBJ1-4): KAGVTQTPRYLIKTRGQQVTLSCSPISGHRSVSWYQQTPGQGLQFLFEYFSETQRNKGNFPGRFSGRQFSNSRSEMNVSTLELGDSALYLCASSLVAGREKLFFGSGTQLSVL.

CDR3 sequence reads: CASSSGHWGGAGANVLTF. The CDR3 region has the DNA TGTGCCAGCAGCTCAGGACACTGGGGAGGCGCTGGGGCCAACGTCCTGACTTTC. The chain combines TRBV11-3 with TRBJ2-6; D is possibly TRBD2 (6 bases). The V end was cut by 4 bases, the J end by 2 bases, with 18 bases between. CDR3 size: 18 residues. CDR1 is SGHNT and CDR2 is YENEEA in the germline V gene.

This rearrangement joins TRBV18 to TRBJ2-1, with TRBD2 matching over 14 bases. The trim removed 2 bases at V and 7 bases at J, leaving 7 bases unmatched. The CDR3 has 17 amino acids. Per the germline V gene, CDR1 is KGHSH and CDR2 is LQKENI. The chain's CDR3 is CASSPVGLAGGRNEQFF. The CDR3 DNA is TGTGCCAGCTCACCAGTCGGACTAGCGGGGGGAAGAAATGAGCAGTTCTTC.

The V gene is TRBV12-5, the J gene TRBJ1-1; tentatively, D is TRBD1 (5 bases). This CDR3 has 14 residues. Germline V gives CDR1 LGHNT, CDR2 FRNRAP. The ends were cut back, 7 bases at V and 5 bases at J, with 17 bases in the middle. CDR3 sequence (DNA): TGTGCTAGTGCCTTGGGGGGTCGAGGGACTGAAGCTTTCTTT. Its protein is CASALGGRGTEAFF. The full variable domain, completed using reference TRBV12-5 and TRBJ1-1, is DARVTQTPRHKVTEMGQEVTMRCQPILGHNTVFWYRQTMMQGLELLAYFRNRAPLDDSGMPKDRFSAEMPDATLATLKIQPSEPRDSAVYFCASALGGRGTEAFFGQGTRLTVV.

This clone showed up just a few times. The chain joins TRBV4-1 to TRBJ1-6; TRBD1 aligns across 7 bases. The CDR3 sequence is 16 residues long. Germline CDR1 and CDR2: MGHRA and YSYEKL. V trimming: 1 base; J trimming: 7 bases; junction bases outside the gene matches: 7. For the CDR3, the DNA is TGCGCCAGCAGCCAAGTGGAGGGGGCTGGGAATTCACCCCTCCACTTT. Translation: CASSQVEGAGNSPLHF.